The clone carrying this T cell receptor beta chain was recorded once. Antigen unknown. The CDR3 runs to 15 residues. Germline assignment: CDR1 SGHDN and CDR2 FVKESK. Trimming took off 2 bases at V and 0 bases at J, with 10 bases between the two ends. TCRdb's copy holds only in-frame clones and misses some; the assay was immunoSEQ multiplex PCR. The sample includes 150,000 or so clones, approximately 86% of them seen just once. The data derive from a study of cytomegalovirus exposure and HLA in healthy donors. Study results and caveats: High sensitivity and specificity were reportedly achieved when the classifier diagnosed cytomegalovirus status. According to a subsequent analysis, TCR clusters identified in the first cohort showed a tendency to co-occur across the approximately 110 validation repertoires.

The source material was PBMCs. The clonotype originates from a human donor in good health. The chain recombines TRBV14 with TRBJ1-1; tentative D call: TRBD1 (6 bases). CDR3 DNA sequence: TGTGCCAGCAGCCAACCCAGGGGTCTGAACACTGAAGCTTTCTTT. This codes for CASSQPRGLNTEAFF. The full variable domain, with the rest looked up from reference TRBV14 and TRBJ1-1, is EAGVTQFPSHSVIEKGQTVTLRCDPISGHDNLYWYRRVMGKEIKFLLHFVKESKQDESGMPNNRFLAERTGGTYSTLKVQPAELEDSGVYFCASSQPRGLNTEAFFGQGTRLTVV.